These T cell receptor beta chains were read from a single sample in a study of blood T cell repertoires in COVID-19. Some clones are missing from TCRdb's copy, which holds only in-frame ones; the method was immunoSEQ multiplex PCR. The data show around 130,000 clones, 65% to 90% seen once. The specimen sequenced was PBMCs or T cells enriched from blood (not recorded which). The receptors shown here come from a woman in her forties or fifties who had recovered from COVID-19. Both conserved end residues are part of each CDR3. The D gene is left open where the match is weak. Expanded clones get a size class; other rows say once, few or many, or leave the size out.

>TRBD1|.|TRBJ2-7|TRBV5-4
TGTGCCAGCAGCTCACCGGACAGGGGCTACGAGCAGTACTTC
CASSSPDRGYEQYF
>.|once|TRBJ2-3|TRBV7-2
TGTGCCAGCAGCTTAGACCCGGGGGTGGATACGCAGTATTTT
CASSLDPGVDTQYF
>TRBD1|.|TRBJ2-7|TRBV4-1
TGCGCCAGCAGCCGAGAGACAGGGCGAGAGCAGTACTTC
CASSRETGREQYF
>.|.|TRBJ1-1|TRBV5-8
TGTGCCAGCAGTTTGGGGAACAGGAACACTGAAGCTTTCTTT
CASSLGNRNTEAFF
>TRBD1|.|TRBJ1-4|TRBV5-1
TGCGCCAGCAACCGGGGAACAGGGGAGACTAATGAAAAACTGTTTTTT
CASNRGTGETNEKLFF
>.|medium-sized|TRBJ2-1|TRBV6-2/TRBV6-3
TGTGCCAGCAGTTACAGGGTGTCCGGGGGGCCATTATACAATGAGCAGTTCTTC
CASSYRVSGGPLYNEQFF
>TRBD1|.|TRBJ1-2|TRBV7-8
TGTGCCAGCAGCCCGGGACAGGGCGTTAACTATGGCTACACCTTC
CASSPGQGVNYGYTF
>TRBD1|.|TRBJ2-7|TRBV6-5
TGTGCCAGCAGTTACAGGGACAGGGGAGAATACGAGCAGTACTTC
CASSYRDRGEYEQYF
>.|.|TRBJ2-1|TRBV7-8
TGTGCCAGCAGCCGGGGACTTGGTACCTACAATGAGCAGTTCTTC
CASSRGLGTYNEQFF
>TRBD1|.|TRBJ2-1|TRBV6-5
TGTGCCAGTGCGACAGGGGGCGGGAGGAAGCAGTTCTTC
CASATGGGRKQFF
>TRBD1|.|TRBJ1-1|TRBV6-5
TGTGCCAGCAGTTATCCAGGGGGGATCGCTGAAGCTTTCTTT
CASSYPGGIAEAFF
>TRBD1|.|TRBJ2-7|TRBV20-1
TGCAGTGCTTCGACAGGGTACGAGCAGTACTTC
CSASTGYEQYF
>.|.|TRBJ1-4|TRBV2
TGTGCCAGCAGTGTCGGACAGAGATCTTTTTTT
CASSVGQRSFF
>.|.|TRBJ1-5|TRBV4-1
TGCGCCAGCAGCCAAGTCCTTGGCAATCAGCCCCAGCATTTT
CASSQVLGNQPQHF
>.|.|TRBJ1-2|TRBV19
TGTGCCAGTAGTATAGATCATCGGGGAGGGTCTAACTATGGCTACACCTTC
CASSIDHRGGSNYGYTF
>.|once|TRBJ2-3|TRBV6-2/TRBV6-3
TGTGCCAGCAGTTACGTCGCGAACACAGATACGCAGTATTTT
CASSYVANTDTQYF
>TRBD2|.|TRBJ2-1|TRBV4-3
TGCGCCAGCAGCCAAGAGGTCAGCGGGGGATCACATGAGCAGTTCTTC
CASSQEVSGGSHEQFF
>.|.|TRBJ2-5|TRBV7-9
TGTGCCAGCAGCCCGCAGGGGGGAATCCAAGAGACCCAGTACTTC
CASSPQGGIQETQYF
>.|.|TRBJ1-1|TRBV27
TGTGCCAGCAGCCGCACGAGATCTGAAGCTTTCTTT
CASSRTRSEAFF
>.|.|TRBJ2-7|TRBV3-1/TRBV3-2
TGTGCCAGCAGCCAAGATGCGGTCGAGCAGTACTTC
CASSQDAVEQYF